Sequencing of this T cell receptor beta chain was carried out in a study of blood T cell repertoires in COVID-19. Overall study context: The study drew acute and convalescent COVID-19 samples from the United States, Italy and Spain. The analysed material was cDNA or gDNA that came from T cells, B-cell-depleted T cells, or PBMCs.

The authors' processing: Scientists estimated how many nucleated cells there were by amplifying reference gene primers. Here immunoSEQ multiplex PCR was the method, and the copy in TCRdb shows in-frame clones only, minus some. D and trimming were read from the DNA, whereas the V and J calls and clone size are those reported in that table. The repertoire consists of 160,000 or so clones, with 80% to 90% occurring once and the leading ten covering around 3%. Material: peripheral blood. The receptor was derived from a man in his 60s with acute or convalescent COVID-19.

CDR3 loop: CASSPGRDGNQPQHF. Written as DNA, the CDR3 is TGTGCCAGCAGTCCCGGGAGGGACGGCAATCAGCCCCAGCATTTT. This sequence joins TRBV7-6 and TRBJ1-5, with a weak D call TRBD1 (5 bases). Germline CDR1 and CDR2: SGHVS and FNYEAQ. The CDR3 loop spans 15 amino acids. Trimming shortened V by 6 bases and J by 2 bases, and 14 bases separated the two germline ends.